These T cell receptor beta chains were read from a single sample in a study of CD4+ T cells in melanoma. Sequenced by immunoSEQ multiplex PCR; TCRdb stores in-frame clones only, minus some. Of 17,000 or so clones in the sample, 83% are singletons; the top ten hold 4% to 5.5%. Material for sequencing was cells from a culture (not recorded whether cultured in vitro). All receptors derive from a human donor with melanoma. Each CDR3 is given with its conserved first and last residue. A D gene is named only where the DNA matches it firmly. A clone size is listed for some rows: how often the clone was seen (once, few, many), or a class if it is expanded.

V gene	D gene	CDR3 length	clone size	J gene	CDR3 protein	CDR3 DNA
TRBV10-3	TRBD1	14	NA	TRBJ2-7	CAISDPGQGYEQYF	TGTGCCATCAGTGACCCCGGACAGGGCTACGAGCAGTACTTC
TRBV11-2	TRBD1	13	once	TRBJ1-6	CASSLDRNSPLHF	TGTGCCAGCAGCTTGGACAGGAATTCACCCCTCCACTTT
TRBV5-6	NA	12	NA	TRBJ2-7	CASSLRGLEQYF	TGTGCCAGCAGCTTAAGGGGACTCGAGCAGTACTTC
TRBV13	NA	17	NA	TRBJ2-1	CASSSARRERTYNEQFF	TGTGCCAGCAGTTCCGCCCGGAGGGAGCGGACGTACAATGAGCAGTTCTTC
TRBV6-5	TRBD1	15	NA	TRBJ1-5	CASSPDRGSSQPQHF	TGTGCCAGCAGCCCGGACAGGGGATCGAGTCAGCCCCAGCATTTT
TRBV11-2	NA	15	NA	TRBJ2-1	CASSLATLTYNEQFF	TGTGCCAGCAGCTTAGCGACTCTAACCTACAATGAGCAGTTCTTC
TRBV19	NA	14	NA	TRBJ1-3	CASSTGTFLDTIYF	TGTGCCAGTAGTACCGGGACATTCTTAGACACCATATATTTT
TRBV30	NA	16	NA	TRBJ2-5	CAWSVKSWGNEETQYF	TGTGCCTGGAGTGTAAAGAGTTGGGGGAACGAAGAGACCCAGTACTTC
TRBV27	NA	13	NA	TRBJ2-1	CASSLNRNNEQFF	TGTGCCAGCAGTTTGAACAGGAACAATGAGCAGTTCTTC
TRBV7-8	NA	14	NA	TRBJ1-4	CASSLGNVNEKLFF	TGTGCCAGCAGCTTAGGGAATGTCAATGAAAAACTGTTTTTT
TRBV5-1	TRBD2	17	NA	TRBJ2-3	CASSLAGSGGGTDTQYF	TGCGCCAGCAGCTTGGCGGGTTCGGGCGGGGGAACAGATACGCAGTATTTT
TRBV25-1	NA	13	NA	TRBJ2-6	CASSFSGANVLTF	TGTGCCAGCAGTTTCTCTGGGGCCAACGTCCTGACTTTC
TRBV28	NA	15	NA	TRBJ1-1	CASSWRAGRGVEAFF	TGTGCCAGTAGTTGGAGGGCGGGTCGGGGGGTTGAAGCTTTCTTT
TRBV4-1	NA	13	NA	TRBJ1-1	CASSLVTGPEAFF	TGCGCCAGCAGCCTTGTCACCGGGCCTGAAGCTTTCTTT
TRBV29-1	NA	16	NA	TRBJ2-1	CSVDGAPGASYNEQFF	TGCAGCGTTGATGGTGCCCCGGGGGCGTCCTACAATGAGCAGTTCTTC
TRBV5-1	NA	14	NA	TRBJ2-7	CASSLGGGSNEQYF	TGCGCCAGCAGCTTGGGAGGGGGGTCTAACGAGCAGTACTTC
TRBV6-6	TRBD1	15	once	TRBJ1-2	CASRGIGTGHYGYTF	TGTGCCAGCAGGGGTATTGGGACAGGGCACTATGGCTACACCTTC
TRBV18	NA	14	NA	TRBJ1-2	CASSPTAGNYGYTF	TGTGCCAGCTCTCCGACAGCGGGTAACTATGGCTACACCTTC
TRBV19	NA	14	NA	TRBJ2-3	CASRARGRTDTQYF	TGTGCCAGTAGGGCTAGAGGCCGGACAGATACGCAGTATTTT
TRBV12-5	NA	14	NA	TRBJ2-5	CASGFSGAGETQYF	TGTGCTAGTGGTTTTTCAGGGGCTGGGGAGACCCAGTACTTC
TRBV7-8	TRBD1	14	NA	TRBJ2-2	CASSGRTGWKELFF	TGTGCCAGCAGCGGGCGGACAGGGTGGAAGGAGCTGTTTTTT
TRBV5-1	TRBD1	15	NA	TRBJ1-4	CASSPGQGENEKLFF	TGCGCCAGCAGCCCCGGACAGGGAGAGAATGAAAAACTGTTTTTT
TRBV2	NA	15	NA	TRBJ1-3	CATTAQGSSGNTIYF	TGTGCCACCACGGCACAGGGCAGCTCTGGAAACACCATATATTTT
TRBV6-1	NA	13	NA	TRBJ1-2	CASSDVGGVAYTF	TGTGCCAGCAGTGATGTCGGGGGCGTTGCCTACACCTTC
TRBV19	NA	17	NA	TRBJ1-5	CASSIGGGKGRNQPQHF	TGTGCCAGTAGTATAGGTGGGGGTAAGGGGAGAAATCAGCCCCAGCATTTT
TRBV20-1	NA	10	NA	TRBJ1-2	CSARNYGYTF	TGCAGTGCTAGAAACTATGGCTACACCTTC
TRBV4-2	NA	12	NA	TRBJ1-1	CASSPGIYEAFF	TGTGCCAGCAGCCCAGGGATCTATGAAGCTTTCTTT
TRBV7-9	NA	12	few	TRBJ1-1	CASSFTQGRAFF	TGTGCCAGCAGCTTCACACAGGGAAGAGCTTTCTTT
TRBV5-1	NA	12	NA	TRBJ2-3	CASSLEGDTQYF	TGCGCCAGCAGCTTGGAAGGGGATACGCAGTATTTT
TRBV5-1	NA	14	NA	TRBJ2-7	CASSLGLGIGEQYF	TGCGCCAGCAGCTTGGGGCTGGGTATAGGCGAGCAGTACTTC
TRBV27	NA	15	NA	TRBJ2-7	CASSFRGGRAYEQYF	TGTGCCAGCAGTTTCCGAGGAGGTCGTGCCTACGAGCAGTACTTC
TRBV5-1	TRBD2	15	NA	TRBJ2-5	CASRAPGLEAETQYF	TGCGCCAGCAGAGCCCCGGGACTAGAGGCAGAGACCCAGTACTTC
TRBV25-1	NA	17	NA	TRBJ1-6	CASSDNTAGTLMAPLHF	TGTGCCAGCAGTGACAATACGGCGGGCACCCTGATGGCACCCCTCCACTTT
TRBV6-1	NA	11	NA	TRBJ1-2	CAAGQSYGYTF	TGTGCCGCAGGACAGAGCTATGGCTACACCTTC
TRBV5-5	TRBD1	14	NA	TRBJ2-7	CASSFRTGENEQYF	TGTGCCAGCAGCTTCAGGACAGGGGAGAACGAGCAGTACTTC
TRBV11-2	NA	11	NA	TRBJ2-7	CASSSQLEQYF	TGTGCCAGCAGCTCACAGCTCGAGCAGTACTTC
TRBV9	TRBD2	16	NA	TRBJ2-3	CASSVEAGVTWDTQYF	TGTGCCAGCAGCGTAGAGGCGGGGGTAACCTGGGATACGCAGTATTTT
TRBV4-1	TRBD1	19	few	TRBJ2-1	CASSHRSFRDRDLYNEQFF	TGCGCCAGCAGCCATAGAAGTTTCCGGGACAGAGATTTATACAATGAGCAGTTCTTC
TRBV5-1	TRBD2	16	NA	TRBJ2-5	CASRAASGGPGETQYF	TGCGCCAGCAGGGCGGCTAGCGGGGGCCCAGGGGAGACCCAGTACTTC
TRBV14	NA	17	NA	TRBJ2-5	CASSQATLWGRLETQYF	TGTGCCAGCAGCCAAGCCACTTTATGGGGGCGGTTGGAGACCCAGTACTTC
TRBV9	NA	15	few	TRBJ1-6	CASSVSTGANSPLHF	TGTGCCAGCAGCGTATCAACAGGCGCGAATTCACCCCTCCACTTT
TRBV29-1	NA	14	NA	TRBJ1-2	CSVEARQRGYGYTF	TGCAGCGTTGAAGCGCGGCAGAGAGGATATGGCTACACCTTC
TRBV19	TRBD2	16	NA	TRBJ2-3	CASSRTSGGGTDTQYF	TGTGCCAGTAGTCGAACTAGCGGGGGGGGCACAGATACGCAGTATTTT
TRBV7-2	NA	16	NA	TRBJ2-7	CASSSPLGLISYEQYF	TGTGCCAGCAGCTCCCCTTTAGGGCTAATCTCCTACGAGCAGTACTTC
TRBV10-2	TRBD1	15	NA	TRBJ1-1	CASSDVGQGRAEAFF	TGCGCCAGCAGTGATGTCGGACAGGGAAGGGCTGAAGCTTTCTTT
TRBV18	NA	13	NA	TRBJ1-2	CASSPDNNYGYTF	TGTGCCAGCTCACCGGACAATAACTATGGCTACACCTTC
TRBV6-4	NA	12	NA	TRBJ1-2	CASSAGASGYTF	TGTGCCAGCAGTGCCGGGGCTAGTGGCTACACCTTC
TRBV6-6	NA	11	few	TRBJ2-7	CASSHRYEQYF	TGTGCCAGCAGTCATCGATACGAGCAGTACTTC
TRBV7-2	NA	13	once	TRBJ2-3	CASSVTGIDTQYF	TGTGCCAGCAGCGTTACGGGGATAGATACGCAGTATTTT
TRBV6-4	TRBD2	15	NA	TRBJ2-3	CASRTTSGGPDTQYF	TGTGCCAGCAGAACGACTAGCGGGGGGCCAGATACGCAGTATTTT